This T cell receptor (beta chain) was sequenced during a study of blood T cell repertoires in COVID-19. On the study more broadly: Italy, Spain and the United States were the sources of the convalescent and acute COVID-19 samples. T cells, B-cell-depleted T cells, or PBMCs supplied cDNA or gDNA.

Source study methods: Reference gene primers were amplified, and this amplification served to estimate nucleated cell counts. Here immunoSEQ multiplex PCR was the method, and the copy in TCRdb shows in-frame clones only, minus some. V and J calls and clone size are given by that table; D and trimming were obtained from the DNA. The data hold 180,000 or so clones, with approximately 87% observed a single time. The receptor comes from a man aged 18 to 30 with active or convalescent COVID-19. The material sequenced was peripheral blood.

The CDR3: CASSLRPRLGQQETQYF. The CDR3 nucleotides are TGTGCCAGCAGCTTACGGCCTCGGTTGGGACAGCAAGAGACCCAGTACTTC. The genes are TRBV11-3 and TRBJ2-5, with TRBD1 identical over 7 bases. Germline trimming cut 2 bases from V and 2 bases from J; bases unmatched to any gene: 11. CDR3 size: 17 residues. From germline, CDR1 is SGHNT and CDR2 YENEEA.